These T cell receptor beta chains were read from a single sample in a study of cytomegalovirus exposure and HLA in healthy donors. Sequencing was performed with immunoSEQ multiplex PCR; in TCRdb, only in-frame clones are kept and a portion is missing. The table has around 90,000 clones, about four fifths seen once. The specimen was PBMCs. The receptors derive from a man aged 25 to 45 in good health and CMV-seronegative. CDR3s include the opening cysteine and the closing phenylalanine or tryptophan. D genes are given only for firm matches. Expanded clones are given a class, and other clones once, few, many or no size at all.

clone size,J gene,D gene,V gene,CDR3 DNA,CDR3 protein
once,TRBJ2-1,TRBD2,TRBV7-2,TGTGCCAGCAGCAGGACTAGCGGGAACTACAATGAGCAGTTCTTC,CASSRTSGNYNEQFF
.,TRBJ1-6,TRBD1,TRBV9,TGTGCCAGCAGCGTAGAAGGGGGCCCGAATTCACCCCTCCACTTT,CASSVEGGPNSPLHF
.,TRBJ1-4,TRBD1,TRBV10-1,TGCGCCAGCAGTGACGGACAGGGGCGTACCGGGAAACTGTTTTTT,CASSDGQGRTGKLFF
.,TRBJ1-2,.,TRBV10-3,TGTGCCATCAGTGAAAGCGCAGTCTATGGCTACACCTTC,CAISESAVYGYTF
.,TRBJ2-2,TRBD1,TRBV7-9,TGTGCCAGCAGCAAGCCGGGACAGGGGGCCACCGGGGAGCTGTTTTTT,CASSKPGQGATGELFF
.,TRBJ1-1,.,TRBV6-5,TGTGCCAGCAGTTACTCGGGCAGTATGAACACTGAAGCTTTCTTT,CASSYSGSMNTEAFF
.,TRBJ1-4,.,TRBV11-2,TGTGCCAGCAGCTCCGGATCACGAGGGGAAAAACTGTTTTTT,CASSSGSRGEKLFF
.,TRBJ1-2,TRBD1,TRBV7-8,TGTGCCAGCAGCGCCCTGGGCTGGGGACAGGGGGCCTATGGCTACACCTTC,CASSALGWGQGAYGYTF
.,TRBJ1-1,.,TRBV2,TGTGCCAGCAGTAGACATTTGAACACTGAAGCTTTCTTT,CASSRHLNTEAFF
.,TRBJ2-5,.,TRBV19,TGTGCCAGTAGTATACAAGACAGTCAGGAGACCCAGTACTTC,CASSIQDSQETQYF
.,TRBJ2-5,TRBD2,TRBV4-2,TGTGCCAGCAGCCGGGGAGAGGGAGCGGGGGGGAGAGAGACCCAGTACTTC,CASSRGEGAGGRETQYF
.,TRBJ2-1,TRBD2,TRBV18,TGTGCCAGCTCACCAGGGGGAGGGAATGAGCAGTTCTTC,CASSPGGGNEQFF
.,TRBJ1-2,TRBD1,TRBV7-2,TGTGCCAGCAGCCTCCTTAGGACAGGGACAGGCACCTTC,CASSLLRTGTGTF
once,TRBJ2-6,.,TRBV5-1,TGCGCCTCTACCCCGGGAGAGGGCGGTGGGGCCAACGTCCTGACTTTC,CASTPGEGGGANVLTF
.,TRBJ1-2,.,TRBV29-1,TGCAGCGCGGACTTTTATGGCTACACCTTC,CSADFYGYTF
.,TRBJ1-1,.,TRBV4-1,TGCGCCAGCAGCCGCCGAGATAGGAGGATCACGGACACTGAAGCTTTCTTT,CASSRRDRRITDTEAFF
.,TRBJ2-7,TRBD2,TRBV5-1,TGCGCCAGCAGCTCGCCCGAGAGCGGGAGTTTCTACGAGCAGTACTTC,CASSSPESGSFYEQYF
.,TRBJ2-7,TRBD1,TRBV7-9,TGTGCCAGCAGCCCCAGGACAGGCAGGGCCTACGAGCAGTACTTC,CASSPRTGRAYEQYF
few,TRBJ2-7,.,TRBV9,TGTGCCAGCAGCGTAGGTAGTCAAAGCTCCTACGAGCAGTACTTC,CASSVGSQSSYEQYF
.,TRBJ2-1,TRBD2,TRBV7-2,TGTGCCAGCAGCCGCGAAGGGGAGGGCCTACACAATGAGCAGTTCTTC,CASSREGEGLHNEQFF
.,TRBJ1-5,.,TRBV6-5,TGTGCCAGCAGTTCCCTCGGGGGGCCAGGCAATCAGCCCCAGCATTTT,CASSSLGGPGNQPQHF
few,TRBJ2-7,.,TRBV11-2,TGTGCCAGCAGCTTCCGGGACACTAGATTTCCGTCCTACGAGCAGTACTTC,CASSFRDTRFPSYEQYF
.,TRBJ2-7,TRBD1,TRBV5-1,TGCGCCAGCAGCCAGGGGGCTTCAGGCAGCGAGCAGTACTTC,CASSQGASGSEQYF
.,TRBJ2-1,.,TRBV4-1,TGCGCCAGCAGCCAAGGGGCAGGGGACTACAATGAGCAGTTCTTC,CASSQGAGDYNEQFF
.,TRBJ1-2,TRBD1,TRBV6-5,TGTGCCAGCAGTACAGGGGGGGAAGGCTACACCTTC,CASSTGGEGYTF
.,TRBJ2-1,.,TRBV21-1,TGTGCCAGCAGCAAAGACGGCGGCTCTAACAATGAGCAGTTCTTC,CASSKDGGSNNEQFF
.,TRBJ2-7,.,TRBV28,TGTGCCAGCAGTTTCTTACACTACGAGCAGTACTTC,CASSFLHYEQYF
.,TRBJ2-1,.,TRBV6-5,TGTGCCAGCAGTCGCGACAGGTTTGCTGAGCAGTTCTTC,CASSRDRFAEQFF
.,TRBJ2-5,.,TRBV7-9,TGTGCCAGCACCCCTGGGGGGACCACGCGCGGGGAGACCCAGTACTTC,CASTPGGTTRGETQYF